The source of this T cell receptor beta chain is a study of blood T cell repertoires in COVID-19. V lost 2 bases to trimming and J lost 5 bases, with 13 bases between them. The CDR3 is 15 residues long. Germline-derived CDR1 and CDR2 are SGHAT and FQNNGV. In the original analysis: It was from reference gene primer amplification that nucleated cell counts were estimated. Clones were read by immunoSEQ multiplex PCR, and TCRdb kept only the in-frame ones, dropping some. The D gene and trimming were derived from the DNA, and the V and J assignments and clone size from that table. The sample holds about 160,000 clones; approximately 91% are singletons and the top ten take about 2%. This clone was recorded only once.

The chain couples TRBV11-2 to TRBJ1-5; D uncertain. This receptor was obtained from a man between 18 and 35 years old with acute or convalescent COVID-19. The source material was peripheral blood. CDR3 DNA sequence: TGTGCCAGCAGCTTATCCGTGTCCGGGTATCAGCCCCAGCATTTT. Translation gives CASSLSVSGYQPQHF. Together with reference TRBV11-2 and TRBJ1-5, the CDR3 gives the full variable domain: EAGVAQSPRYKIIEKRQSVAFWCNPISGHATLYWYQQILGQGPKLLIQFQNNGVVDDSQLPKDRFSAERLKGVDSTLKIQPAKLEDSAVYLCASSLSVSGYQPQHFGDGTRLSIL.